This passage covers 11 T cell receptor beta chains from one sample sequenced in a study of identical twins. TCRdb processed the 5' RACE reads anew with MiXCR; each CDR3 protein has one entry. The sample holds under 900,000 distinct CDR3 sequences, about 12% seen once. A further study also used this sample, focusing on yellow fever vaccine responses in identical twins.

Specimen: PBMCs. The origin of the receptors is a young woman in good health.

The rearrangement joins TRBV5-1 to TRBJ2-3; D is unclear. The ends were cut back, 0 bases at V and 2 bases at J, with 7 bases in the middle. CDR1 SGHRS and CDR2 YFSETQ come from the germline V gene. CDR3 size: 14 residues. CDR3 in amino acids: CASSLAPATDTQYF. For the CDR3, the DNA is TGCGCCAGCAGCTTGGCCCCAGCCACAGATACGCAGTATTTT.

This clonotype was observed a few times. V gene TRBV29-1 combines with J gene TRBJ2-1; D may correspond to TRBD1 or TRBD2 (5 bases each). This CDR3 has 16 residues. Germline lookup yields CDR1 SQVTM and CDR2 ANQGSEA. V lost 3 bases to trimming and J lost 0 bases, with 15 bases between them. The CDR3 DNA reads TGCAGCGTTGAGGAGTGGGGGACCCCCTCCTACAATGAGCAGTTCTTC. Translated: CSVEEWGTPSYNEQFF.

In this sample, this clonotype turned up a few times. The DNA for the CDR3 is TGTGCCAGCAGTGATGGACAGTTCGAGGAAAAACTGTTTTTT. It specifies CASSDGQFEEKLFF. The genes are TRBV2 and TRBJ1-4, with a possible D match to TRBD1 (6 bases). Per germline, CDR1 SNHLY and CDR2 FYNNEI. The CDR3 is 14 amino acids. V was trimmed by 3 bases and J by 8 bases, leaving 13 bases between them.

This clonotype has just a few counts. The chain uses TRBV29-1 and TRBJ2-5; 8 positions match TRBD1. V lost 8 bases, J lost 5 bases, and 10 bases stayed unmatched. Germline CDR1 is SQVTM and CDR2 is ANQGSEA. This CDR3 spans 13 amino acids. The CDR3 reads CSSYQGAWETQYF. DNA for the CDR3: TGCAGCTCTTATCAGGGGGCTTGGGAGACCCAGTACTTC.

The V gene is TRBV2, the J gene TRBJ2-7; D may be TRBD2 (6 bases). The CDR3 is made up of 14 amino acids. V lost 4 bases to trimming and J lost 3 bases, with 13 bases between them. Germline V lookup: CDR1 SNHLY, CDR2 FYNNEI. CDR3 in amino acids: CASSGLADYYEQYF. CDR3 coding DNA: TGTGCCAGCAGTGGATTAGCGGATTACTACGAGCAGTACTTC.

The chain employs TRBV9 and TRBJ2-7, with 9 bases lining up with TRBD1. V lost 3 bases to trimming and J lost 4 bases; unmatched junction nucleotides: 11. CDR1 is SGDLS and CDR2 is YYNGEE in the germline V gene. This CDR3 is 16 amino acids long. The CDR3 sequence is CASSAGQGTELYEQYF. CDR3 coding DNA: TGTGCCAGCAGCGCAGGACAGGGGACTGAACTTTACGAGCAGTACTTC.

The rearrangement links TRBV29-1 to TRBJ2-5; TRBD2 matches 13 bases. The CDR3 is made up of 14 amino acids. V lost 4 bases to trimming and J lost 5 bases; unmatched junction nucleotides: 4. Germline V gene lookup returns CDR1 SQVTM and CDR2 ANQGSEA. Here the CDR3 DNA reads TGCAGCGTTGGGACTAGCGGGAGTTTTGAGACCCAGTACTTC. Amino acid sequence: CSVGTSGSFETQYF.

The rearrangement links TRBV7-9 to TRBJ2-7, with unresolved D. CDR3 size: 13 residues. Germline values: CDR1 SEHNR, CDR2 FQNEAQ (reference sequence). Trimming shortened V by 7 bases and J by 0 bases, and 10 bases separated the two germline ends. The CDR3 nucleotides are TGTGCCAGCACCGTGCTTCCCTCCTACGAGCAGTACTTC. Protein product: CASTVLPSYEQYF. The variable domain in full, with the rest retrieved from reference TRBV7-9 and TRBJ2-7, is DTGVSQNPRHKITKRGQNVTFRCDPISEHNRLYWYRQTLGQGPEFLTYFQNEAQLEKSRLLSDRFSAERPKGSFSTLEIQRTEQGDSAMYLCASTVLPSYEQYFGPGTRLTVT.

This clonotype was observed a handful of times. This sequence joins TRBV9 and TRBJ2-5; maybe TRBD2 (6 bases). CDR3 length: 17 amino acids. The V end lost 3 bases, the J end lost 5 bases, and 23 bases lay between the germline ends. The germline V gene has CDR1 SGDLS and CDR2 YYNGEE. DNA for the CDR3: TGTGCCAGCAGCGCCAGCACGACCCCTACGGCGGGGGAGACCCAGTACTTC. This encodes CASSASTTPTAGETQYF.

This clonotype has only a few counts. CDR3 nucleotide sequence: TGTGCTAGTGGTCTCAGGGGTGGTGACTCCTACAATGAGCAGTTCTTC. It specifies CASGLRGGDSYNEQFF. The chain is built from TRBV12-5 and TRBJ2-1; D possibly corresponds to TRBD1 (6 bases). This CDR3 contains 16 residues. Trimming took 5 bases from V and 0 from J, leaving 14 bases between them. Germline lookup yields CDR1 LGHNT and CDR2 FRNRAP.

The V and J genes are TRBV5-1 and TRBJ2-1; 10 bases map to TRBD1. Per the germline V gene, CDR1 is SGHRS and CDR2 is YFSETQ. This CDR3 is built from 16 residues. The trim removed 3 bases at V and 8 bases at J, leaving 11 bases unmatched. CDR3 nucleotides: TGCGCCAGCAGCTCCACTACCGGGACAGGGGTCCATGAGCAGTTCTTC. Protein sequence: CASSSTTGTGVHEQFF.